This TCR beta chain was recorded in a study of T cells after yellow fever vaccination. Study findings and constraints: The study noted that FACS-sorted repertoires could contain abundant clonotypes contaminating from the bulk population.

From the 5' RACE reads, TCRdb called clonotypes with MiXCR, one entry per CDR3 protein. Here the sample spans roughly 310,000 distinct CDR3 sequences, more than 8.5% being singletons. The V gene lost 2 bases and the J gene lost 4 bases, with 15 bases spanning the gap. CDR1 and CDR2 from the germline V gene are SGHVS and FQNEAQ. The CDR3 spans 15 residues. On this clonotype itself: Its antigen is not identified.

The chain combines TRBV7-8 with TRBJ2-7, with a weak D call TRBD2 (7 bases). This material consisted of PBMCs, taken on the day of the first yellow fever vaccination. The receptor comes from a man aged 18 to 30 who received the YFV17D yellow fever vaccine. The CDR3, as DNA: TGTGCCAGCAGCTTATGGATGGGAGGGGGATACGAGCAGTACTTC. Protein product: CASSLWMGGGYEQYF.